This T cell receptor beta chain was identified during a study of OX40 agonist ivuxolimab in advanced cancers. Study at large: With ivuxolimab, an agonistic anti-OX40 (CD134) antibody, patients were treated.

Samples of blood were obtained at baseline, on cycle 4 day 1, and on cycle 7 day 1. The CDR3 is made up of 14 amino acids. V was shortened by 2 bases and J by 4 bases, with 12 bases between the two germline ends. Germline V gives CDR1 MNHEY, CDR2 SMNVEV (reference sequence). Sequencing used immunoSEQ multiplex PCR; TCRdb keeps in-frame clones, though not all of them. The sample carries some 14,000 clones, 80% recorded once. Specimen: CD4+ or CD8+ T cells sorted from blood, collected in a trial of the OX40 agonist ivuxolimab. This chain links TRBV27 with TRBJ2-7; D possibly matches TRBD1 or TRBD2 (5 bases each). This receptor was taken from an adult with an advanced solid tumor such as melanoma, head and neck, liver or kidney cancer. The DNA for the CDR3 is TGTGCCAGCAGTTTAACGGGGCTCATTTACGAGCAGTACTTC. It translates to CASSLTGLIYEQYF.